The entry that follows covers one TCR beta chain sequence. The data were obtained in a study of blood T cell repertoires in COVID-19. Study overall: The United States, Italy and Spain were the sources of the acute and convalescent COVID-19 samples. The analysed material was cDNA or gDNA that came from T cells, B-cell-depleted T cells, or PBMCs.

The CDR3 is 13 amino acids. Germline loops: CDR1 SGHTA, CDR2 FQGTGA. Between the trimmed V and J ends, which lost 4 bases and 5 bases, there was a span of 11 bases. Original processing methods: From reference gene primer amplification, estimates of nucleated cell counts were derived. Data came from immunoSEQ multiplex PCR; TCRdb stores just in-frame clones and leaves some out. The D gene and trimming were derived from the DNA, and the V and J assignments and clone size from that table. This table holds more than 200,000 clones, 75% to 90% found once. Seattle's enrolled individuals joined amid active infection and were then monitored longitudinally.

This clonotype was sampled from a woman at least 80 years old with COVID-19, enrolled during active disease. This chain uses TRBV7-3 with TRBJ2-5, with a possible D match to TRBD2 (5 bases). Material: peripheral blood. CDR3 protein: CASSSQPGETQYF. The CDR3 region has the DNA TGTGCCAGCAGCTCTCAGCCGGGGGAGACCCAGTACTTC.